These 5 T cell receptor beta chains originate from one sample sequenced in a study of beta chain features in type 1 diabetes. General study results and limits: Moderate but significant shortening of TCRB CDR3s was recorded in all four CD4+ subsets from Type 1 diabetes patients.

Their antigen targets remain unknown. The entirety of the isolated RNA underwent reverse transcription, so expressed TCRB transcripts were sequenced. Profiled with immunoSEQ multiplex PCR; TCRdb holds only in-frame clones, not every one. The table shows a few hundred thousand clones, with 8.5% to 10% occurring only once. The sequencing input was central memory CD4+ T cells from blood. The receptors originated from a man aged 25-45 years with type 1 diabetes.

This clone was picked up a small number of times. The chain couples TRBV2 to TRBJ1-2; the D gene is possibly TRBD1 (5 bases). The CDR3 extends over 15 amino acids. Germline CDR1 reads SNHLY; CDR2 reads FYNNEI. Trimming removed 6 bases at V and 4 bases at J, with 18 bases between. This CDR3 is CASRAQGLSSYGYTF. DNA for the CDR3: TGTGCCAGCAGGGCCCAGGGTCTATCGAGCTATGGCTACACCTTC.

This chain connects TRBV14 to TRBJ2-5; 8 positions match TRBD2. From germline, CDR1 is SGHDN and CDR2 FVKESK. The trim removed 7 bases at V and 7 bases at J, leaving 11 bases unmatched. CDR3 length equals 14 residues. The CDR3 here is CASNPSGLVSTQYF. For the CDR3, the DNA is TGTGCCAGCAACCCTTCGGGACTAGTATCGACCCAGTACTTC. Based on the CDR3 plus reference TRBV14 and TRBJ2-5, the full variable domain is EAGVTQFPSHSVIEKGQTVTLRCDPISGHDNLYWYRRVMGKEIKFLLHFVKESKQDESGMPNNRFLAERTGGTYSTLKVQPAELEDSGVYFCASNPSGLVSTQYFGPGTRLLVL.

J is TRBJ2-6 and V is TRBV4-3, with 9 nucleotides matching TRBD2. Germline CDR1 and CDR2: LGHNA and YSLEER. The length of the CDR3 is 19 residues. The V segment lost 4 bases and the J segment 0 bases; nucleotides outside the gene matches: 10. DNA for the CDR3: TGCGCCAGCAGCCGCGGGACTAGCTTGACTTCCTCTGGGGCCAACGTCCTGACTTTC. Protein sequence: CASSRGTSLTSSGANVLTF.

This clone was found a few times. This sequence joins TRBV15 and TRBJ1-2, with D possibly TRBD1 on 6 matching bases. The CDR3 runs to 15 residues. The ends were cut back, 0 bases at V and 4 bases at J, with 12 bases in the middle. The V gene's germline CDR1 is LNHNV and CDR2 YYDKDF (reference sequence). CDR3 coding DNA: TGTGCCACCAGCAGAGAACCGGGGGCAGGCTATGGCTACACCTTC. Amino acids: CATSREPGAGYGYTF.

The gene calls are TRBV7-9 and TRBJ2-5; no firm D call. Germline CDR1 and CDR2: SEHNR and FQNEAQ (reference sequence). Trimming took 0 bases from V and 5 from J, leaving 19 bases between them. This CDR3 region has 17 residues. CDR3 loop: CASSLARAEGYGETQYF. The DNA for the CDR3 is TGTGCCAGCAGCTTAGCTAGGGCCGAAGGGTACGGGGAGACCCAGTACTTC.